The source of this T cell receptor beta chain is a study of Ad26.COV2.S vaccination and SARS-CoV-2 variants. The study's findings and limits: Those who received vaccine or placebo ended up with similar non-spike TCR breadth. Using TCR breadth and depth analyses may have led to underestimated total T cell responses.

Treatment reported: 15 to 20 received Ad26.COV2.S at low or high dose, single or two shots; 5 received placebo; per-sample allocation not given. The samples date from day 63 after the first vaccine or placebo injection. About this clone itself: Its specificity is not known.

Clones were read by immunoSEQ multiplex PCR, and TCRdb kept only the in-frame ones, dropping some. The sample gives roughly 390,000 clones, 70% to 90% of which show up once; approximately 3.7% is in the top ten. The ends were cut back, 3 bases at V and 4 bases at J, with 12 bases in the middle. Germline V gene lookup returns CDR1 MNHEY and CDR2 SVGEGT. CDR3 size: 14 residues. This TCR derives from a person between 18 and 60 years old who received the Ad26.COV2.S COVID-19 vaccine or a placebo. Sequencing was performed on peripheral blood, taken in a trial of Ad26.COV2.S vaccine versus placebo. The chain joins TRBV6-2 or TRBV6-3 to TRBJ1-2, with D perhaps TRBD1 (5 bases). The CDR3 nucleotides read TGTGCCAGCAGTTATGGGGACGGTACCTATGGCTACACCTTC. It encodes CASSYGDGTYGYTF.